This is a list of T cell receptor beta chains from one sample in a study of immune evolution from preneoplasia to lung adenocarcinoma. Method: immunoSEQ multiplex PCR; TCRdb's copy keeps in-frame clones and lacks some. This sample has 2,700 or so clones; 88% occur once, and the top ten carry more than 4%. The sample consisted of FFPE invasive lung adenocarcinoma tissue. The origin of the receptors is a person aged 70 to 85 with invasive lung adenocarcinoma. Each CDR3 is given with its conserved first and last residue. The D gene is left open where the match is weak. The listing skips clone size in some rows; elsewhere it reads once, few, many or a size class.

>TRBV28|NA|TRBD1|TRBJ2-3
TGTGCCAGCAGCTCTAGGGACAGGGTAGCAGATACGCAGTATTTT
CASSSRDRVADTQYF
>TRBV27|NA|NA|TRBJ2-7
TGTGCCAGCAGTTTTCGTGGCGAGACCTACGAGCAGTACTTC
CASSFRGETYEQYF
>TRBV7-9|NA|TRBD1|TRBJ1-1
TGTGCCAGCGTCCGGGACAGCCTTAGTGAAGCTTTCTTT
CASVRDSLSEAFF
>TRBV30|NA|NA|TRBJ2-3
TGTGCCTGGAGTCCCCTGGGCAATTCAAATACGCAGTATTTT
CAWSPLGNSNTQYF
>TRBV11-2|NA|NA|TRBJ1-3
TGTGCCAGCAGCTTTGCCGGCTCTGGAAACACCATATATTTT
CASSFAGSGNTIYF
>TRBV7-9|NA|TRBD1|TRBJ1-1
TGTGCCAGCAGCTTATACAGGGGGATTGGGAACACTGAAGCTTTCTTT
CASSLYRGIGNTEAFF
>TRBV6-1|NA|NA|TRBJ1-2
TGTGCCAGCAACCAGGGAGGGTATGGCTACACCTTC
CASNQGGYGYTF
>TRBV6-1|once|NA|TRBJ2-5
TGTGCCAGCAGTGAAGAATCTCAGGGGAAAGAGACCCAGTACTTC
CASSEESQGKETQYF
>TRBV15|NA|TRBD1|TRBJ2-3
TGTGCCACCAGCAGAGTAGGACAGGGACGAGATACGCAGTATTTT
CATSRVGQGRDTQYF
>TRBV18|NA|NA|TRBJ2-1
TGTGCCAGCTCACCTTCGAGCTCCTACAATGAGCAGTTCTTC
CASSPSSSYNEQFF
>TRBV28|NA|NA|TRBJ1-5
TGTGCCAGCAGTCCCGGAGGGGACAATCAGCCCCAGCATTTT
CASSPGGDNQPQHF
>TRBV28|NA|TRBD1|TRBJ1-3
TGTGCCAGCAGCTCCAGGGGGGCTGGAAACACCATATATTTT
CASSSRGAGNTIYF
>TRBV11-2|NA|NA|TRBJ2-5
TGTGCCAGCAGCTCCGAGGGGGAAGAGACCCAGTACTTC
CASSSEGEETQYF
>TRBV5-1|NA|NA|TRBJ1-4
TGCGCCAGCAGCCCAGTGGGGGCAACTAATGAAAAACTGTTTTTT
CASSPVGATNEKLFF
>TRBV9|NA|TRBD1|TRBJ2-7
TGTGCCAGCAGCGTAGAAGGACAGGCCGCCTACGAGCAGTACTTC
CASSVEGQAAYEQYF
>TRBV7-2|NA|NA|TRBJ2-5
TGTGCCAGCAGCGGACGGACAGCGAAAGAGACCCAGTACTTC
CASSGRTAKETQYF
>TRBV7-2|NA|NA|TRBJ2-7
TGTGCCAGCAGCTTAGAACGGCCACCCCTCGAGCAGTACTTC
CASSLERPPLEQYF
>TRBV9|NA|TRBD1|TRBJ1-2
TGTGCCAGCAGCAAGAGCGCCGGGACAGGGGTTGGCAACTATGGCTACACCTTC
CASSKSAGTGVGNYGYTF
>TRBV28|NA|TRBD2|TRBJ2-3
TGTGCCAGCTTCGGACTAGACACGCAGTATTTT
CASFGLDTQYF
>TRBV29-1|NA|NA|TRBJ1-4
TGCAGCGTTGAAGGGGAGCCCCGTGGTGGAAAACTGTTTTTT
CSVEGEPRGGKLFF
>TRBV7-2|few|TRBD1|TRBJ1-2
TGTGCCAGCAGCCAGGGACAGGGGGACTATGGCTACACCTTC
CASSQGQGDYGYTF
>TRBV28|NA|NA|TRBJ2-2
TGTGCCAGCAGTTTACTTGGCCACACCGGGGAGCTGTTTTTT
CASSLLGHTGELFF
>TRBV11-3|few|NA|TRBJ2-3
TGTGCCAGCAGCTTGAGGGCCGGGAATACGCAGTATTTT
CASSLRAGNTQYF
>TRBV11-2|NA|NA|TRBJ2-5
TGTGCCAGCAGTTCCCAGGGCGAGACCCAGTACTTC
CASSSQGETQYF
>TRBV14|NA|TRBD2|TRBJ2-2
TGTGCCAGCAGCCAAGCGGGGGGGAACACCGGGGAGCTGTTTTTT
CASSQAGGNTGELFF
>TRBV29-1|NA|NA|TRBJ2-1
TGCAGCATTTCGGAGGGGGTGGAGGAGCAGTTCTTC
CSISEGVEEQFF
>TRBV9|NA|TRBD2|TRBJ2-1
TGTGCCAGCAGCGTAGAAGGACTAGCGTCCTACAATGAGCAGTTCTTC
CASSVEGLASYNEQFF
>TRBV28|once|TRBD1|TRBJ2-3
TGTGCCAGCAGTGACCCCCGCGGGCAGGGGACAGGGGCAGTAACAGATACGCAGTATTTT
CASSDPRGQGTGAVTDTQYF
>TRBV5-1|NA|NA|TRBJ1-1
TGCGCCAGCAGTCTTGCAAACCCCAACACTGAAGCTTTCTTT
CASSLANPNTEAFF
>TRBV6-5|NA|NA|TRBJ1-1
TGTGCCAGCACTCGAAGGGTGCGGCCGAACACTGAAGCTTTCTTT
CASTRRVRPNTEAFF
>TRBV6-7|NA|NA|TRBJ1-5
TGTGCCAGCAGTTTCCGGGACAACAATCAGCCCCAGCATTTT
CASSFRDNNQPQHF
>TRBV7-2|NA|NA|TRBJ1-4
TGTGCCAGCAGCTCCAACGGTCCGAGGGAAAAACTGTTTTTT
CASSSNGPREKLFF
>TRBV5-6|NA|TRBD1|TRBJ1-5
TGTGCCAGCAGCTGGGGGACAGGTAACCAGCCCCAGCATTTT
CASSWGTGNQPQHF
>TRBV6-1|NA|NA|TRBJ1-5
TGTGCCAGCAGTGAAGTGAGTCAGCCCCAGCATTTT
CASSEVSQPQHF
>TRBV4-2|NA|NA|TRBJ1-6
TGTGCCAGCAGCCAAGACAGGGGTAGTGATTCACCCCTCCACTTT
CASSQDRGSDSPLHF
>TRBV21-1|few|NA|TRBJ2-3
TGTGCCAGCAGCCAAAGGCGGCGGGGCCGCACAGATACGCAGTATTTT
CASSQRRRGRTDTQYF
>TRBV18|NA|NA|TRBJ1-1
TGTGCCAGCTCACCCATGGGGGCAGGGACTGAAGCTTTCTTT
CASSPMGAGTEAFF
>TRBV10-3|NA|NA|TRBJ1-5
TGTGCCATCAGTGAGTCGAGAGGGTCTTACAATCAGCCCCAGCATTTT
CAISESRGSYNQPQHF
>TRBV29-1|NA|NA|TRBJ2-6
TGCAGCGTTCCAACAGTCTCTGGGGCCAACGTCCTGACTTTC
CSVPTVSGANVLTF
>TRBV25-1|NA|TRBD1|TRBJ1-1
TGTGCCAGCAGGCGGACAGGGGGCAAATCAGAAGCTTTCTTT
CASRRTGGKSEAFF
>TRBV25-1|NA|TRBD1|TRBJ1-4
TGTGCCAGCAGGGACAGGGTAGTAGAAAAACTGTTTTTT
CASRDRVVEKLFF
>TRBV30|once|NA|TRBJ2-6
TGTGCCTGGAGTGTAATTTTTCTTTCTGGGGCCAACGTCCTGACTTTC
CAWSVIFLSGANVLTF
>TRBV29-1|NA|NA|TRBJ1-2
TGCAGCGTGTCTACAGGGTTTGTTAACTATGGCTACACCTTC
CSVSTGFVNYGYTF
>TRBV5-1|once|NA|TRBJ2-1
TGCGCCAGCAGCTCACAGGGACAATTCTACAATGAGCAGTTCTTC
CASSSQGQFYNEQFF
>TRBV6-6|NA|TRBD1|TRBJ1-2
TGTGCCAGCACCTTACGGGACAGGGGAAACTATGGCTACACCTTC
CASTLRDRGNYGYTF
>TRBV19|NA|NA|TRBJ1-3
TGTGCCAGTACTCTTTTGCCCGGCGGGAGAAACACCATATATTTT
CASTLLPGGRNTIYF
>TRBV7-8|NA|TRBD1|TRBJ2-6
TGTGCCAGCAGCCCACAGGGGGCGCTAGGGGCCAACGTCCTGACTTTC
CASSPQGALGANVLTF
>TRBV20-1|NA|NA|TRBJ2-5
TGCAGTGCTAGTACCTTGGGGACTCAGTACTTC
CSASTLGTQYF
>TRBV7-2|NA|TRBD1|TRBJ2-7
TGTGCCAGCAGTCACACAGGGGGCTCTGGCTACGAGCAGTACTTC
CASSHTGGSGYEQYF
>TRBV12-5|NA|TRBD2|TRBJ2-1
TGTGCTAGTGGTCCCCTTGGGACTAGCGACTCCAATGAGCAGTTCTTC
CASGPLGTSDSNEQFF
>TRBV29-1|NA|TRBD1|TRBJ1-2
TGCAGCGGGGGACAGGCGCTCTATGGCTACACCTTC
CSGGQALYGYTF
>TRBV27|NA|TRBD1|TRBJ2-5
TGTGCCAGCAGTGAGGACAGGGGGTACCAAGAGACCCAGTACTTC
CASSEDRGYQETQYF
>TRBV29-1|NA|TRBD2|TRBJ2-7
TGCAGCGTGGCCCCCCGGGGGGGGGCGGGGGAGCAGTACTTC
CSVAPRGGAGEQYF
>TRBV5-6|NA|TRBD2|TRBJ2-7
TGTGCCAGCAGCCCTCGCCCGGCGGGGGGGCTGCTCCGATCCTACGAGCAGTACTTC
CASSPRPAGGLLRSYEQYF
>TRBV6-6|NA|NA|TRBJ1-2
TGTGCCAGCAGCCTCGACGGCTATGGCTACACCTTC
CASSLDGYGYTF
>TRBV14|NA|TRBD1|TRBJ2-1
TGTGCCAGCAGCCAAGGCTTGGACAGGGGTTACAATGAGCAGTTCTTC
CASSQGLDRGYNEQFF